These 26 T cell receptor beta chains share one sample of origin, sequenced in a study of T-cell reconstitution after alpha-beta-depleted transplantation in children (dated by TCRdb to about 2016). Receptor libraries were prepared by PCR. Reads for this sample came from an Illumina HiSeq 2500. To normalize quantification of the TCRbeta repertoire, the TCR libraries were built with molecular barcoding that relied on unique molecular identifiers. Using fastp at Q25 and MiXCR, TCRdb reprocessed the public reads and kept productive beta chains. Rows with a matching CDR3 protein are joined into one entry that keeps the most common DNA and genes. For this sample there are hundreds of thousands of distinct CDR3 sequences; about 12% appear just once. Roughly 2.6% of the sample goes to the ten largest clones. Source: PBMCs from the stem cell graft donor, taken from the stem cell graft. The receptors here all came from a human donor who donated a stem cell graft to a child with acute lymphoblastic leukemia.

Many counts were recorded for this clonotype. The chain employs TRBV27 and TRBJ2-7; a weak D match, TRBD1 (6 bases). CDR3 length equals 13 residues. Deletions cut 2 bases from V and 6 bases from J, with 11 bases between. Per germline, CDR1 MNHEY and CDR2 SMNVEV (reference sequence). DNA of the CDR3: TGTGCCAGCAGTTTAACGGACAGCGGCGAGCAGTACTTC. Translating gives CASSLTDSGEQYF.

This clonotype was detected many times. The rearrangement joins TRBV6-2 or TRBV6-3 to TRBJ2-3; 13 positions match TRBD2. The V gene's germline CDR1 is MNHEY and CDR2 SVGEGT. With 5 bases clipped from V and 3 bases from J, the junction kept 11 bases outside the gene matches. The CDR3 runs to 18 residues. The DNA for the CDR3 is TGTGCCAGCAGTAGGACTAGCGGGGGCGTCAGGGGGACAGATACGCAGTATTTT. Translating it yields CASSRTSGGVRGTDTQYF.

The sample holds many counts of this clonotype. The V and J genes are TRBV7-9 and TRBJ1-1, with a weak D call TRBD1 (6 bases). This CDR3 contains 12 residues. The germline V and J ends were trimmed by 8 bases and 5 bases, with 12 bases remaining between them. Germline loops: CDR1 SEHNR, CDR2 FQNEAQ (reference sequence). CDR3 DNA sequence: TGTGCCAGCCAAGGGACAACGACTGAAGCTTTCTTT. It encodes CASQGTTTEAFF.

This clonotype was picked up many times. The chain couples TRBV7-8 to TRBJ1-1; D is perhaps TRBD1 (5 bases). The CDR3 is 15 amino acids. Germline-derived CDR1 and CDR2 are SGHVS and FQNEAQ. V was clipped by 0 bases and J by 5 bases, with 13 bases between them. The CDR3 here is CASSLARVSGTEAFF. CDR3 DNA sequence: TGTGCCAGCAGCTTAGCGAGAGTATCAGGGACTGAAGCTTTCTTT.

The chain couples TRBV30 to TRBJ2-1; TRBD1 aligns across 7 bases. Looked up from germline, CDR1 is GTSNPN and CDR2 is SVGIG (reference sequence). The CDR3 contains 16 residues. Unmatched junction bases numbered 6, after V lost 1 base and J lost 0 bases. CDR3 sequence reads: CAWSGEGGDSYNEQFF. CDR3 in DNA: TGTGCCTGGAGTGGTGAAGGGGGCGACTCCTACAATGAGCAGTTCTTC.

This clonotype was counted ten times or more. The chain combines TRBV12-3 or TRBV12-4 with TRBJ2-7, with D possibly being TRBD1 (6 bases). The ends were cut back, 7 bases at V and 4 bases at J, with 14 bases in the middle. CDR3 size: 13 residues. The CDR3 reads CASTSGQDYEQYF. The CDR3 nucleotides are TGTGCCAGCACCTCGGGACAAGATTACGAGCAGTACTTC.

The CDR3 region is CASSRGDRAYTEAFF. CDR3 bases: TGTGCCAGCAGCCGAGGGGACAGGGCGTACACTGAAGCTTTCTTT. The chain joins TRBV7-9 to TRBJ1-1; 9 positions agree with TRBD1. The germline gives CDR1 SEHNR, CDR2 FQNEAQ (reference sequence). The CDR3 has 15 residues. The ends lost 5 bases at V and 3 bases at J; junction bases unmatched: 7. The full variable domain, completed using reference TRBV7-9 and TRBJ1-1, is DTGVSQNPRHKITKRGQNVTFRCDPISEHNRLYWYRQTLGQGPEFLTYFQNEAQLEKSRLLSDRFSAERPKGSFSTLEIQRTEQGDSAMYLCASSRGDRAYTEAFFGQGTRLTVV.

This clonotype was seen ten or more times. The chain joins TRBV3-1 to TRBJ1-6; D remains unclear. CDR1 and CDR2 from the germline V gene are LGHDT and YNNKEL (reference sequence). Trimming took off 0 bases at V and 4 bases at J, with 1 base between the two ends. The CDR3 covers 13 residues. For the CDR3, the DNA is TGTGCCAGCAGCCAAGATTATAATTCACCCCTCCACTTT. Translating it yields CASSQDYNSPLHF.

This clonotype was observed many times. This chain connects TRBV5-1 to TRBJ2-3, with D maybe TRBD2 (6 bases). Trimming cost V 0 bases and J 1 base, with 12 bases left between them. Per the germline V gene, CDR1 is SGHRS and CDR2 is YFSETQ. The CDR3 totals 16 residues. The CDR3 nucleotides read TGCGCCAGCAGCTTGGCCGGCAGGAGGGGCACAGATACGCAGTATTTT. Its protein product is CASSLAGRRGTDTQYF.

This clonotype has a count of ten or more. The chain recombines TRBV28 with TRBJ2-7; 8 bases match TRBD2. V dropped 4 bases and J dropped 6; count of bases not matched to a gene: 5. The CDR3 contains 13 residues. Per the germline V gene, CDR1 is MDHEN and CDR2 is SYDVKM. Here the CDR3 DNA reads TGTGCCAGCAGTTCCGGGGGGGCGGGCGAGCAGTACTTC. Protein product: CASSSGGAGEQYF.

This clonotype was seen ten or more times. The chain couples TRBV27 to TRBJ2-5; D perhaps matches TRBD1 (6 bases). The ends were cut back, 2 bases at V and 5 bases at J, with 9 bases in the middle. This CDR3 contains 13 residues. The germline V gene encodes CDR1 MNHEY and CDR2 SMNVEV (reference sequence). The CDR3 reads CASSLVQGETQYF. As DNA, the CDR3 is TGTGCCAGCAGTTTAGTGCAGGGGGAGACCCAGTACTTC.

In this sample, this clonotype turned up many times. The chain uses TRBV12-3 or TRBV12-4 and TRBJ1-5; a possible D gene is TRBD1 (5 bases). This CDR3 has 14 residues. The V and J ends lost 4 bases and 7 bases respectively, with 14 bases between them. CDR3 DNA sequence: TGTGCCAGCAGTTCCGGGACGGGGAACCAGCCCCAGCATTTT. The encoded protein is CASSSGTGNQPQHF.

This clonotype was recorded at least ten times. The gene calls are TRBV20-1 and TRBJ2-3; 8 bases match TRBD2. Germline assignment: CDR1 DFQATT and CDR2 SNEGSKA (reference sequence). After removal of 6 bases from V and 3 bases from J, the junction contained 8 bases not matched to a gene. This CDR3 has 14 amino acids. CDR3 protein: CSANGGEITDTQYF. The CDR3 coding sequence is TGCAGTGCCAACGGGGGGGAGATTACAGATACGCAGTATTTT.

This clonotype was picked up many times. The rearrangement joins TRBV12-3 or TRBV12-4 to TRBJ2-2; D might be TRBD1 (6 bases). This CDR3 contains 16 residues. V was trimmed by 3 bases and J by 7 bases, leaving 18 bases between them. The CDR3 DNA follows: TGTGCCAGCAGTTTTCCCCCACAGGGTTGGGGCGGGGAGCTGTTTTTT. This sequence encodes CASSFPPQGWGGELFF.

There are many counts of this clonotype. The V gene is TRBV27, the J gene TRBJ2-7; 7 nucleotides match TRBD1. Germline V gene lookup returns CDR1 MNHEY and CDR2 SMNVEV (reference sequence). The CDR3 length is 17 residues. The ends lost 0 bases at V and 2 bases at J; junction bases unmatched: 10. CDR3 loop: CASSLSLRGTEPYEQYF. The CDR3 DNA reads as TGTGCCAGCAGTTTATCCCTCCGAGGGACAGAGCCCTACGAGCAGTACTTC.

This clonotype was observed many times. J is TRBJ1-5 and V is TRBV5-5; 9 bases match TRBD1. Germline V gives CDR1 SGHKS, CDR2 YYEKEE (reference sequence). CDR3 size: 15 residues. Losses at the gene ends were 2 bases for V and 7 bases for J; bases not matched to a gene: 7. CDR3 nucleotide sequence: TGTGCCAGCAGCTTAGGACAGGGGACAGGCCAGCCCCAGCATTTT. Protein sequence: CASSLGQGTGQPQHF.

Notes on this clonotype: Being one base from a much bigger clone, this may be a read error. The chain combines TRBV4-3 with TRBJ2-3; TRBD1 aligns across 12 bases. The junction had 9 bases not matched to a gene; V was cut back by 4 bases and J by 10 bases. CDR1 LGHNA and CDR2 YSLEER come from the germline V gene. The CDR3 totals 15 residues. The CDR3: CASSPGTGGTNAQYF. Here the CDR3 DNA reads TGCGCCAGCAGCCCCGGGACAGGGGGCACCAATGCGCAGTATTTT.

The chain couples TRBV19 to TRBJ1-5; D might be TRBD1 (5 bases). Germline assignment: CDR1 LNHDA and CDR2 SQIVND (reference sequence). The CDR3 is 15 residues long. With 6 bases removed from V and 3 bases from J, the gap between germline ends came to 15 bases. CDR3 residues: CASSPFQGNNQPQHF. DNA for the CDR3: TGTGCCAGTAGCCCATTTCAGGGAAACAATCAGCCCCAGCATTTT.

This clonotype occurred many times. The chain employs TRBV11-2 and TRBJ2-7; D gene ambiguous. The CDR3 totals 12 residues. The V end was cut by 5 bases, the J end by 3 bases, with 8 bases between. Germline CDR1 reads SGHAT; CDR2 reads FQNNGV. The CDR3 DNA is TGTGCCAGCAGCCGTTCTCGCTACGAGCAGTACTTC. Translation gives CASSRSRYEQYF.

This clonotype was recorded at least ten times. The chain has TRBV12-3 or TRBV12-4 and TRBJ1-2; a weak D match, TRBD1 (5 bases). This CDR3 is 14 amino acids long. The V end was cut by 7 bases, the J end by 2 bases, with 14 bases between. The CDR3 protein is CASTPGRANYGYTF. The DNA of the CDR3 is TGTGCCAGCACCCCAGGCAGGGCCAACTATGGCTACACCTTC.

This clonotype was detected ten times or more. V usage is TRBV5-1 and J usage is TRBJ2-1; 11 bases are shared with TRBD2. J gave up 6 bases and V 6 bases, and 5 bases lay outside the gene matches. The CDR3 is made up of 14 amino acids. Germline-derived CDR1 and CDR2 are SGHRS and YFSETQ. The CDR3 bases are TGCGCCAGCAAACTAGCGGGAGTTGTCAATGAGCAGTTCTTC. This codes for CASKLAGVVNEQFF.

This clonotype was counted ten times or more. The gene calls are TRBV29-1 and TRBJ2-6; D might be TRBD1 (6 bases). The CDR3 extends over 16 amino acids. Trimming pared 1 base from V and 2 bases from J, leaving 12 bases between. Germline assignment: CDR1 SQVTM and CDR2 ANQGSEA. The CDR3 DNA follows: TGCAGCGTTGAAGGTTCAGCAGGGGCTGGGGCCAACGTCCTGACTTTC. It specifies CSVEGSAGAGANVLTF. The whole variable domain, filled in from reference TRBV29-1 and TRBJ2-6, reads SAVISQKPSRDICQRGTSLTIQCQVDSQVTMMFWYRQQPGQSLTLIATANQGSEATYESGFVIDKFPISRPNLTFSTLTVSNMSPEDSSIYLCSVEGSAGAGANVLTFGAGSRLTVL.

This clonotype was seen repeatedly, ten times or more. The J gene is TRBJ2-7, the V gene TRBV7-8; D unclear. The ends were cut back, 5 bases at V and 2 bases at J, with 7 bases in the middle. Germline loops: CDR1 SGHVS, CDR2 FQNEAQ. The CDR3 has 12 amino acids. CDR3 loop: CASSPQAYEQYF. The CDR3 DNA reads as TGTGCCAGCAGCCCCCAGGCCTACGAGCAGTACTTC. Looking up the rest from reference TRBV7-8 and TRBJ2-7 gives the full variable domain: GAGVSQSPRYKVAKRGQDVALRCDPISGHVSLFWYQQALGQGPEFLTYFQNEAQLDKSGLPSDRFFAERPEGSVSTLKIQRTQQEDSAVYLCASSPQAYEQYFGPGTRLTVT.

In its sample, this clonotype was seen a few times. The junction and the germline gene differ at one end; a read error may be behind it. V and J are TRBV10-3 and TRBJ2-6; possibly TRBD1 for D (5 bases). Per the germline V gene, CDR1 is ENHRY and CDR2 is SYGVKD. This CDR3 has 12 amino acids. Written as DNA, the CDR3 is TGTGCCATCCGCTCTGGGGCCAACGGCCTGACTTTC. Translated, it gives CAIRSGANGLTF.

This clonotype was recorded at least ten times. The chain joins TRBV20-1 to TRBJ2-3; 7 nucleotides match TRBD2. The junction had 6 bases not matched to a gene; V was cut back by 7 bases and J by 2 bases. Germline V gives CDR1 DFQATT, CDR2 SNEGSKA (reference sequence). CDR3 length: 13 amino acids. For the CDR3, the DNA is TGCAGTGTCGGAGCGGGGTACACAGATACGCAGTATTTT. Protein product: CSVGAGYTDTQYF.

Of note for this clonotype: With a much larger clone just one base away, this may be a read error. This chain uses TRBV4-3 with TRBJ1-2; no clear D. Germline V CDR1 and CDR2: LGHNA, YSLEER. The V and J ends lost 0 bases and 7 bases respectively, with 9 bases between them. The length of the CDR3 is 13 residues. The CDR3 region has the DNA TGCGCCAGCAGCCAAGAGGTGGACGGTGGCTACACCTTC. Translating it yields CASSQEVDGGYTF.